These T cell receptor beta chains were read from a single sample in a study of identical twins. TCRdb reprocessed the 5' RACE reads via MiXCR and lists one record per CDR3 protein. Among about 340,000 distinct CDR3 sequences listed, 9% to 15% were seen once. The same sample was also studied in work on yellow fever vaccine responses in identical twins.

The specimen sequenced was CD8+ T cells sorted from blood. The receptors originated from a woman between 18 and 30 years old in good health. The CDR3 runs from the conserved cysteine through the conserved F or W. D genes are given only for firm matches. For some rows the clone size is stated as once, few or many, or as a class when expanded; others skip it.

many . TRBJ2-3 TRBV29-1 TGCAGCGTGGACGGGATTGGGGTGGTTACAGATACGCAGTATTTT CSVDGIGVVTDTQYF
. . TRBJ2-7 TRBV20-1 TGCAGTGCCCTTATGGGGGATCGATACGAGCAGTACTTC CSALMGDRYEQYF
few TRBD2 TRBJ2-5 TRBV4-1 TGCGCCAGCAGCCCAAGCCAAAGGACTAGCGGGGGGGCTGGAGAGACCCAGTACTTC CASSPSQRTSGGAGETQYF
. . TRBJ2-5 TRBV14 TGTGCCAGCAGCCAAGGCTTCCGGGGGGCGGGGGTCGGGACCCAGTACTTC CASSQGFRGAGVGTQYF
many . TRBJ2-7 TRBV15 TGTGCCACCAGCAGAGAAACCACCTACGAGCAGTACTTC CATSRETTYEQYF
. . TRBJ2-5 TRBV4-1 TGCGCCAGCAGCCAAGTAATCCAAGAGACCCAGTACTTC CASSQVIQETQYF
few TRBD1 TRBJ1-5 TRBV10-3 TGTGCCACCAATCGAGGGGGACAGAATCAGCCCCAGCATTTT CATNRGGQNQPQHF
few TRBD2 TRBJ2-1 TRBV11-2 TGTGCCAGCAGCCGCGTCCCGGGACTAGCGGGCTATGGGAACAATGAGCAGTTCTTC CASSRVPGLAGYGNNEQFF
. TRBD2 TRBJ2-3 TRBV27 TGTGCCAGCAGTTCCCCCTCAAGGACTAGCGGGACAAGAGATACGCAGTATTTT CASSSPSRTSGTRDTQYF
few . TRBJ1-1 TRBV6-1 TGTGCCAGCAGCTCGACAGCGAACACTGAAGCTTTCTTT CASSSTANTEAFF
many TRBD2 TRBJ2-1 TRBV7-6 TGTGCCAGCAGGGGGAGGGAGTACAATGAGCAGTTCTTC CASRGREYNEQFF
. . TRBJ1-4 TRBV20-1 TGCAGTGCTAGAGATCCCAGGGGAAATGAAAAACTGTTTTTT CSARDPRGNEKLFF
many . TRBJ1-1 TRBV12-3/TRBV12-4 TGTGCCAGCGGACAGAACACTGAAGCTTTCTTT CASGQNTEAFF